One sample yielded the 27 T cell receptor beta chains listed below, sequenced in a study of response to subunit inactivated influenza vaccine. TCRdb recomputed calls from the RT-PCR reads with MiXCR, one row per CDR3 protein. The sample yields under 200,000 distinct CDR3 sequences, approximately 11% seen once. This sample comprised non-naive T cells sorted from PBMCs, obtained 40 to 50 days after vaccination. These receptors came from a man aged 45 to 65 who received an inactivated influenza vaccine.

Here the CDR3 reads CASSFIILGGGAGTDTQYF. CDR3 nucleotides: TGTGCCAGCAGTTTTATCATCTTGGGTGGGGGCGCAGGGACAGATACGCAGTATTTT. This rearrangement joins TRBV12-3 or TRBV12-4 to TRBJ2-3; TRBD1 is a possible D gene (6 bases). Deletions cut 3 bases from V and 3 bases from J, with 25 bases between. This CDR3 has 19 residues.

The V and J genes are TRBV5-1 and TRBJ2-3, with 7 nucleotides matching TRBD2. The CDR3 extends over 14 amino acids. The germline V gene encodes CDR1 SGHRS and CDR2 YFSETQ. The V segment lost 4 bases and the J segment 6 bases; nucleotides outside the gene matches: 8. CDR3 residues: CASSGEGRRDTQYF. The DNA for the CDR3 is TGCGCCAGCAGCGGGGAGGGTAGGAGGGATACGCAGTATTTT.

J is TRBJ2-3 and V is TRBV15; possibly TRBD1 for D (5 bases). Germline-derived CDR1 and CDR2 are LNHNV and YYDKDF (reference sequence). Trimming cost V 1 base and J 4 bases, with 9 bases left between them. This CDR3 comprises 14 residues. The CDR3 coding sequence is TGTGCCACCAGCAGAGGGGGCGTAGCAGATACGCAGTATTTT. Translated, it gives CATSRGGVADTQYF.

This clonotype has only a few counts. The rearrangement joins TRBV7-2 to TRBJ2-2; D unclear. The CDR3 has 14 residues. The V end was cut by 3 bases, the J end by 3 bases, with 8 bases between. The germline V gene has CDR1 SGHTA and CDR2 FQGNSA. CDR3 sequence: CASSLGTYTGELFF. CDR3 DNA sequence: TGTGCCAGCAGCTTGGGAACTTACACCGGGGAGCTGTTTTTT.

The gene calls are TRBV6-2 or TRBV6-3 and TRBJ2-7, with D tentatively TRBD1 (6 bases). The V end was cut by 7 bases, the J end by 4 bases, with 14 bases between. The germline CDR1 and CDR2 sequences are MNHEY and SVGEGT. This CDR3 contains 13 residues. For the CDR3, the DNA is TGTGCCAGCAACGGAAATCAGGGGTACGAGCAGTACTTC. Residues: CASNGNQGYEQYF.

V usage is TRBV19 and J usage is TRBJ1-1; TRBD1 aligns across 9 bases. Germline V lookup: CDR1 LNHDA, CDR2 SQIVND (reference sequence). Germline trimming cut 5 bases from V and 9 bases from J; bases unmatched to any gene: 10. The CDR3 is 14 amino acids. CDR3 loop: CASSQRGQGMKAFF. DNA of the CDR3: TGTGCCAGTAGTCAACGCGGACAGGGGATGAAAGCTTTCTTT.

This clonotype was detected ten times or more. The chain recombines TRBV28 with TRBJ1-2; D not certain. There are 13 residues in the CDR3. Trimming took 7 bases from V and 2 from J, leaving 11 bases between them. Germline V gene data show CDR1 as MDHEN and CDR2 as SYDVKM. Here the CDR3 reads CASKDPMNYGYTF. As DNA, the CDR3 is TGTGCCAGCAAAGATCCGATGAACTATGGCTACACCTTC.

The table lists this clonotype with a few counts. The chain is built from TRBV3-1 and TRBJ2-7; perhaps TRBD1 as D (5 bases). This CDR3 is built from 13 residues. V was shortened by 10 bases and J by 0 bases, with 13 bases between the two germline ends. Looked up from germline, CDR1 is LGHDT and CDR2 is YNNKEL (reference sequence). CDR3 amino acids: CATSTASSYEQYF. The DNA of the CDR3 is TGTGCCACCTCGACAGCTAGCTCCTACGAGCAGTACTTC.

This clonotype was seen more than once but under ten times. J is TRBJ2-5 and V is TRBV7-2; D might be TRBD1 (6 bases). This CDR3 is 15 amino acids long. Germline CDR1 reads SGHTA; CDR2 reads FQGNSA. With 7 bases removed from V and 0 bases from J, the gap between germline ends came to 15 bases. DNA of the CDR3: TGTGCCAGCACCCTTGGTGGGGGCCACCAAGAGACCCAGTACTTC. Translated: CASTLGGGHQETQYF.

This clonotype was seen ten or more times. V is TRBV7-6 and J is TRBJ2-3; D is unclear. CDR3 size: 15 residues. V lost 5 bases, J lost 5 bases, and 17 bases lay in between. CDR1 and CDR2 (germline): SGHVS, FNYEAQ. CDR3 protein: CASSPGLGVRDTQYF. The CDR3 nucleotides read TGTGCCAGCAGCCCAGGTCTCGGAGTTAGAGATACGCAGTATTTT. Looking up the rest from reference TRBV7-6 and TRBJ2-3 gives the full variable domain: GAGVSQSPRYKVTKRGQDVALRCDPISGHVSLYWYRQALGQGPEFLTYFNYEAQQDKSGLPNDRFSAERPEGSISTLTIQRTEQRDSAMYRCASSPGLGVRDTQYFGPGTRLTVL.

The gene calls are TRBV5-6 and TRBJ1-5; possible D gene TRBD1, 6 bases. V was pared by 1 base and J by 7 bases, with 15 bases between. Germline assignment: CDR1 SGHDT and CDR2 YYEEEE. The CDR3 spans 15 residues. DNA for the CDR3: TGTGCCAGCAGCTTGAAGCAGGGGCGGGACCAGCCCCAGCATTTT. Amino acids: CASSLKQGRDQPQHF. The full variable domain, rest sourced from reference TRBV5-6 and TRBJ1-5, is DAGVTQSPTHLIKTRGQQVTLRCSPKSGHDTVSWYQQALGQGPQFIFQYYEEEERQRGNFPDRFSGHQFPNYSSELNVNALLLGDSALYLCASSLKQGRDQPQHFGDGTRLSIL.

This clonotype was found many times. The CDR3 DNA is TGTGCCAGCAGCCAAGGAAGCGGGGGGACCCCCTACGAGCAGTACTTC. This sequence encodes CASSQGSGGTPYEQYF. The V call is TRBV3-1, the J call TRBJ2-7; 9 bases fit TRBD2. This CDR3 contains 16 residues. Germline CDR1 reads LGHDT; CDR2 reads YNNKEL (reference sequence). The J segment lost 2 bases and the V segment lost 1 base, leaving 6 bases of the junction unmatched.

The chain links TRBV28 to TRBJ2-7, with TRBD2 matching 10 bases. CDR3 length: 15 amino acids. Trimming removed 3 bases from V and 3 bases from J; junction bases left unmatched: 5. Germline CDR1 and CDR2: MDHEN and SYDVKM. DNA for the CDR3: TGTGCCAGCAGTTTCGGACTAGCGGCGAACTACGAGCAGTACTTC. Protein sequence: CASSFGLAANYEQYF.

This clonotype was seen at least ten times. V gene TRBV6-5 combines with J gene TRBJ2-1; possibly TRBD1 for D (5 bases). The CDR3 totals 14 residues. Trimming took 4 bases from V and 0 from J, leaving 7 bases between them. Germline V gene data show CDR1 as MNHEY and CDR2 as SVGAGI. CDR3 sequence reads: CASSSQGSYNEQFF. DNA for the CDR3: TGTGCCAGCAGTTCCCAGGGCTCCTACAATGAGCAGTTCTTC.

This clonotype appeared a few times. The chain joins TRBV12-3 or TRBV12-4 to TRBJ1-2, with no clear D. The ends were cut back, 6 bases at V and 8 bases at J, with 16 bases in the middle. The CDR3 loop spans 13 amino acids. The CDR3 loop is CASSPIGRSGYTF. DNA of the CDR3: TGTGCCAGCAGCCCCATTGGGCGATCCGGCTACACCTTC.

The V gene is TRBV12-3 or TRBV12-4, the J gene TRBJ1-3; no definite D call. V gave up 4 bases and J gave up 2 bases, with 9 bases separating them. CDR3 length: 14 residues. The CDR3 coding sequence is TGTGCCAGCAGTTCCCTGGCCCCTGGAAACACCATATATTTT. It specifies CASSSLAPGNTIYF.

As to this clonotype: One base away lies a much larger clone, so this may be a sequencing read error. This chain links TRBV7-2 with TRBJ2-1; the match to TRBD2 covers 8 bases. This CDR3 has 15 amino acids. Unmatched junction bases numbered 9, after V lost 4 bases and J lost 7 bases. From germline, CDR1 is SGHTA and CDR2 FQGNSA. The CDR3 bases are TGTGCCAGCAGCTCCTTAGCGGGATGGTCAAATGAGCAGTTCTTC. Translating it yields CASSSLAGWSNEQFF. Full variable domain (rest looked up from reference TRBV7-2 and TRBJ2-1): GAGVSQSPSNKVTEKGKDVELRCDPISGHTALYWYRQSLGQGLEFLIYFQGNSAPDKSGLPSDRFSAERTGGSVSTLTIQRTQQEDSAVYLCASSSLAGWSNEQFFGPGTRLTVL.

This clonotype was recorded at least ten times. V and J are TRBV2 and TRBJ2-1, with a weak D call TRBD1 (6 bases). With 7 bases removed from V and 12 bases from J, the gap between germline ends came to 16 bases. This CDR3 has 12 amino acids. Germline V lookup: CDR1 SNHLY, CDR2 FYNNEI. CDR3 sequence reads: CASTTDRQAQFF. The CDR3 DNA sequence: TGTGCCAGCACCACTGACAGGCAGGCGCAGTTCTTC.

The chain couples TRBV6-2 or TRBV6-3 to TRBJ2-3, with D unresolved. This CDR3 contains 13 residues. CDR1 and CDR2 from the germline V gene are MNHEY and SVGEGT. V was shortened by 6 bases and J by 0 bases, with 7 bases between the two germline ends. The CDR3 here is CASRSTSTDTQYF. The CDR3 bases are TGTGCCAGCAGATCAACAAGCACAGATACGCAGTATTTT.

V usage is TRBV24-1 and J usage is TRBJ2-7; tentative D call: TRBD1 (6 bases). Germline V CDR1 and CDR2: KGHDR, SFDVKD. The CDR3 contains 14 residues. The V end lost 4 bases, the J end lost 2 bases, and 11 bases lay between the germline ends. The CDR3 region has the DNA TGTGCCACCAGTGAAGGGACACGTCCCTACGAGCAGTACTTC. Amino acids: CATSEGTRPYEQYF.

The sample holds many counts of this clonotype. The chain links TRBV7-2 to TRBJ1-5; the D gene is possibly TRBD1 (5 bases). Germline V gene lookup returns CDR1 SGHTA and CDR2 FQGNSA. V dropped 5 bases and J dropped 6 bases, with 11 bases sitting between them. This CDR3 contains 13 residues. The CDR3: CASSRTLSQPQHF. CDR3 coding DNA: TGTGCCAGCAGCCGGACATTGAGTCAGCCCCAGCATTTT.

This clonotype was counted at least ten times. This rearrangement joins TRBV12-3 or TRBV12-4 to TRBJ1-1; D remains ambiguous. Trimming cost V 6 bases and J 2 bases, with 7 bases left between them. The CDR3 consists of 12 residues. The CDR3, as DNA: TGTGCCAGCAGGAGATCAAACACTGAAGCTTTCTTT. Its protein product is CASRRSNTEAFF.

The chain recombines TRBV4-1 with TRBJ1-5; tentative D call: TRBD1 (5 bases). Trimming cost V 4 bases and J 6 bases, with 13 bases left between them. The CDR3 loop spans 14 amino acids. Germline V gene data show CDR1 as MGHRA and CDR2 as YSYEKL. CDR3 in DNA: TGCGCCAGCAGCCCCCCGGGGCAGGCTCAGCCCCAGCATTTT. Its protein is CASSPPGQAQPQHF.

This clonotype was seen a few times. This rearrangement joins TRBV20-1 to TRBJ2-2, with 7 bases fitting TRBD2. The CDR3 is 16 residues long. The germline V gene has CDR1 DFQATT and CDR2 SNEGSKA (reference sequence). V shed 0 bases and J 7 bases; nucleotides not matched to a gene: 11. CDR3 DNA: TGCAGTGCTAGAGATTGGGGGGAGGGCCAACACGGGGAGCTGTTTTTT. Residues: CSARDWGEGQHGELFF.

In this sample, this clonotype turned up many times. This chain connects TRBV6-2 or TRBV6-3 to TRBJ1-5; D unclear. V dropped 2 bases and J dropped 7 bases, with 9 bases sitting between them. Germline V CDR1 and CDR2: MNHEY, SVGEGT. The CDR3 is 13 amino acids. The CDR3 DNA follows: TGTGCCAGCAGTTACGTAGGGAGCCAGCCCCAGCATTTT. This gives the protein CASSYVGSQPQHF.

The chain carries TRBV7-2 and TRBJ2-1, with TRBD2 matching 10 bases. Per germline, CDR1 SGHTA and CDR2 FQGNSA. Trimming took 5 bases from V and 15 from J; bases not matched to a gene: 16. The CDR3 has 15 amino acids. The CDR3 spells CASSPLAGDPAMGFF. The CDR3 DNA reads as TGTGCCAGCAGCCCGCTAGCGGGAGATCCCGCAATGGGGTTCTTC.

This chain uses TRBV3-1 with TRBJ2-7; 8 nucleotides match TRBD2. V was clipped by 4 bases and J by 0 bases; unmatched bases: 8. Germline V gene data show CDR1 as LGHDT and CDR2 as YNNKEL (reference sequence). The CDR3 spans 16 residues. CDR3 amino acids: CASSPRAGGFSYEQYF. CDR3 DNA: TGTGCCAGCAGCCCAAGGGCGGGGGGTTTCTCCTACGAGCAGTACTTC.